Listed below are T cell receptor beta chains from one sample, sequenced in a study of shared clonotypes between healthy human individuals. Assay used: immunoSEQ multiplex PCR; TCRdb lists only in-frame clones, some missing. Among some 2 million clones, approximately 95% were seen once, and the ten largest hold approximately 0.13%. Source material: naive CD4+ T cells sorted from blood. All receptors derive from a young man in good health. Each CDR3 is given with its conserved first and last residue.

j_call: TRBJ1-1
v_call: TRBV7-9
cdr3_aa: CASSLAGGLGNTEAFF

j_call: TRBJ2-1
v_call: TRBV9
cdr3_aa: CASSVEAGLYNEQFF

j_call: TRBJ1-4
v_call: TRBV5-1
cdr3_aa: CASSLRMREKLFF

j_call: TRBJ2-3
v_call: TRBV18
cdr3_aa: CASSPPAGTDTQYF

j_call: TRBJ2-5
v_call: TRBV9
cdr3_aa: CASSANGQGQETQYF

j_call: TRBJ2-4
v_call: TRBV6-1
cdr3_aa: CASSEQGQGGNIQYF

j_call: TRBJ2-5
v_call: TRBV10-3
cdr3_aa: CAIKSGTPQETQYF

j_call: TRBJ2-5
v_call: TRBV30
cdr3_aa: CAWRRWAWETQYF

j_call: TRBJ2-7
v_call: TRBV18
cdr3_aa: CASSPGAGYEQYF

j_call: TRBJ2-3
v_call: TRBV30
cdr3_aa: CAWSVGAGTQYF

j_call: TRBJ2-5
v_call: TRBV10-3
cdr3_aa: CAISERGLAKQETQYF

j_call: TRBJ1-5
v_call: TRBV19
cdr3_aa: CATQRQGGQPQHF

j_call: TRBJ2-3
v_call: TRBV12-5
cdr3_aa: CASAETSGGATDTQYF

j_call: TRBJ1-1
v_call: TRBV30
cdr3_aa: CAWSVQGLGRIAFF

j_call: TRBJ2-1
v_call: TRBV7-2
cdr3_aa: CASSSLPTGGEQFF